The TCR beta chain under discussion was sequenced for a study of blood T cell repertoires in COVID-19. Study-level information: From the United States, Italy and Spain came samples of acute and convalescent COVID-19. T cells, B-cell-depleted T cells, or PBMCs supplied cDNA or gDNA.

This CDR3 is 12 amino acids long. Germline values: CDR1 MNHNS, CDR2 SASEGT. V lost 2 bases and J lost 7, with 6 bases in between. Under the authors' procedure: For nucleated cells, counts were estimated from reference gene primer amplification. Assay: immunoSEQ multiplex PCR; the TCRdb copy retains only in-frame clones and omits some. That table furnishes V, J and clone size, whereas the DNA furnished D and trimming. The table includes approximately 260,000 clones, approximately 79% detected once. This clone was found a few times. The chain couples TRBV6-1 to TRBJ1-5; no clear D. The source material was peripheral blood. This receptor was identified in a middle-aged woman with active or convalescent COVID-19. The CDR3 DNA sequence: TGTGCCAGCAGTGAAAAGCCGCAGCCCCAGCATTTT. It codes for CASSEKPQPQHF.